These T cell receptor beta chains were read from a single sample in a study of identical twins. TCRdb fed the 5' RACE reads into MiXCR, producing one record per CDR3 protein. The table has some 500,000 distinct CDR3 sequences, 12% to 15% seen once. Separately, the same data were catalogued under a study of yellow fever vaccine responses in identical twins.

What was sequenced was CD4+ T cells sorted from blood. These receptors all come from a woman between 18 and 29 years old in good health. Both conserved end residues are part of each CDR3. A D gene is named only where the DNA matches it firmly. Clone size is given for some rows only: seen once, a few or many times, or a class if the clone is expanded.

D: NA; size: NA; J: TRBJ1-2; V: TRBV7-2; DNA: TGTGCCAGCAGCTTAGCCCGACTAGATGGCTACACCTTC; CDR3: CASSLARLDGYTF
D: TRBD1; size: few; J: TRBJ2-1; V: TRBV30; DNA: TGTGCCTGGAGACCTGACAGGGTCAATGAGCAGTTCTTC; CDR3: CAWRPDRVNEQFF
D: NA; size: few; J: TRBJ1-5; V: TRBV20-1; DNA: TGCAGTGCTAGTGGGAGGGTGGATCAGCCCCAGCATTTT; CDR3: CSASGRVDQPQHF
D: NA; size: NA; J: TRBJ2-2; V: TRBV29-1; DNA: TGCAGCGTACCGGGACCACGCGGGGAGCTGTTTTTT; CDR3: CSVPGPRGELFF
D: NA; size: NA; J: TRBJ2-3; V: TRBV4-3; DNA: TGCGCCAGCAGCCAACTCCAGGGGGGAGGGGATACGCAGTATTTT; CDR3: CASSQLQGGGDTQYF
D: TRBD1; size: few; J: TRBJ2-7; V: TRBV12-3/TRBV12-4; DNA: TGTGCCAGCACCCCAGGGGGCACCTCCTACGAGCAGTACTTC; CDR3: CASTPGGTSYEQYF
D: TRBD1; size: NA; J: TRBJ2-7; V: TRBV6-5; DNA: TGTGCCAGCAGTACACGACAGGGGTCCTACGAGCAGTACTTC; CDR3: CASSTRQGSYEQYF
D: NA; size: few; J: TRBJ2-7; V: TRBV2; DNA: TGTGCCAGCAGTGAATGGACCTACGAGCAGTACTTC; CDR3: CASSEWTYEQYF
D: TRBD2; size: NA; J: TRBJ2-1; V: TRBV10-3; DNA: TGTGCCATCAGTCTAGGACTAGCGGGGGGAGCAGAGGGCAATGAGCAGTTCTTC; CDR3: CAISLGLAGGAEGNEQFF
D: NA; size: few; J: TRBJ1-1; V: TRBV5-5; DNA: TGTGCCAGCAGCTTGGCGATCGGGGGCACTGAAGCTTTCTTT; CDR3: CASSLAIGGTEAFF
D: NA; size: NA; J: TRBJ2-7; V: TRBV5-1; DNA: TGCGCCAGCAGCACCGACAGTTACTCCTACGAGCAGTACTTC; CDR3: CASSTDSYSYEQYF
D: NA; size: few; J: TRBJ2-3; V: TRBV5-1; DNA: TGCGCCAGCAGCTCTGCCCGCCCCGGGGGAGATACGCAGTATTTT; CDR3: CASSSARPGGDTQYF
D: NA; size: few; J: TRBJ2-7; V: TRBV10-3; DNA: TGTGCCACCCAGACCCCCGAAGCACCAGCATACGAGCAGTACTTC; CDR3: CATQTPEAPAYEQYF
D: TRBD2; size: NA; J: TRBJ2-7; V: TRBV7-2; DNA: TGTGCCAGCAGCTTTTTGGCTAGCGGACCTTACGAGCAGTACTTC; CDR3: CASSFLASGPYEQYF
D: TRBD1; size: few; J: TRBJ2-5; V: TRBV7-8; DNA: TGTGCCAGCAGCTTAGCTGGCAGGGGGCAGGGGGAGACCCAGTACTTC; CDR3: CASSLAGRGQGETQYF
D: NA; size: few; J: TRBJ1-5; V: TRBV6-2/TRBV6-3; DNA: TGTGCCAGTGAACAGGGAAGCAATCAGCCCCAGCATTTT; CDR3: CASEQGSNQPQHF
D: NA; size: NA; J: TRBJ2-7; V: TRBV7-2; DNA: TGTGCCAGCAGCTTATCATACTCAGGAGCCTACGAGCAGTACTTC; CDR3: CASSLSYSGAYEQYF
D: NA; size: NA; J: TRBJ1-4; V: TRBV12-3/TRBV12-4; DNA: TGTGCCAGCAGTTTCGGGACATGGGGTGAAAAACTGTTTTTT; CDR3: CASSFGTWGEKLFF
D: TRBD1; size: few; J: TRBJ1-1; V: TRBV6-1; DNA: TGTGCCAGCAGCCGAGGGACAGGAGATGAAGCTTTCTTT; CDR3: CASSRGTGDEAFF
D: TRBD2; size: NA; J: TRBJ2-3; V: TRBV3-1; DNA: TGTGCCAGCAGCCAAGACGGGGGGGATACGCAGTATTTT; CDR3: CASSQDGGDTQYF
D: NA; size: few; J: TRBJ2-1; V: TRBV7-2; DNA: TGTGCCAGCAGCTTAGTAACACAAGCGCTGAATGAGCAGTTCTTC; CDR3: CASSLVTQALNEQFF
D: NA; size: few; J: TRBJ2-5; V: TRBV7-6; DNA: TGTGCCAGCAGCTTATGGGCTAGAGAAGAGACCCAGTACTTC; CDR3: CASSLWAREETQYF
D: TRBD1; size: few; J: TRBJ1-1; V: TRBV6-1; DNA: TGTGCCAGCAGGCAGACAGGGAGGCCTGAAGCTTTCTTT; CDR3: CASRQTGRPEAFF
D: NA; size: few; J: TRBJ2-7; V: TRBV2; DNA: TGTGCCAGCAGTGTATCGATTATAGTTGCGGGCGAGCAGTACTTC; CDR3: CASSVSIIVAGEQYF
D: NA; size: many; J: TRBJ2-1; V: TRBV20-1; DNA: TGCAGTGCTAGTGTAAGGCTCTCCTACAATGAGCAGTTCTTC; CDR3: CSASVRLSYNEQFF
D: TRBD2; size: few; J: TRBJ2-3; V: TRBV9; DNA: TGTGCCAGCAGCCTGTGGACTAGCGGGGAACCGCAGTATTTT; CDR3: CASSLWTSGEPQYF
D: NA; size: NA; J: TRBJ1-5; V: TRBV20-1; DNA: TGCAGTGCTTTAGGTTTAGAAACAGGGCTTTATAGCAATCAGCCCCAGCATTTT; CDR3: CSALGLETGLYSNQPQHF
D: NA; size: many; J: TRBJ1-1; V: TRBV12-3/TRBV12-4; DNA: TGTGCCAGCAGTTTCTCAGTTAGTACTGAAGCTTTCTTT; CDR3: CASSFSVSTEAFF
D: NA; size: few; J: TRBJ2-2; V: TRBV6-1; DNA: TGTGCCAGCAACGGGAACGCGAACACCGGGGAGCTGTTTTTT; CDR3: CASNGNANTGELFF
D: NA; size: NA; J: TRBJ1-4; V: TRBV29-1; DNA: TGCCCCCGACGCACGCTCCCGGAGTTTTTT; CDR3: CPRRTLPEFF
D: TRBD2; size: NA; J: TRBJ2-3; V: TRBV12-3/TRBV12-4; DNA: TGTGCCAGCAGTCTTTATAGCGGGGGGGCCTCGGATACGCAGTATTTT; CDR3: CASSLYSGGASDTQYF
D: TRBD1; size: NA; J: TRBJ1-1; V: TRBV6-1; DNA: TGTGCCAGCAGTGACCAGGGGGATGGCACTGAAGCTTTCTTT; CDR3: CASSDQGDGTEAFF
D: TRBD2; size: NA; J: TRBJ2-7; V: TRBV12-3/TRBV12-4; DNA: TGTGCCAGCAGTTTCCGACTAGCGGGGTCCTACGAGCAGTACTTC; CDR3: CASSFRLAGSYEQYF
D: NA; size: NA; J: TRBJ2-5; V: TRBV28; DNA: TGTGCCAGCACAGTAGCCGCCGAAGAGACCCAGTACTTC; CDR3: CASTVAAEETQYF
D: TRBD2; size: few; J: TRBJ2-7; V: TRBV5-1; DNA: TGCGCCAGCAGCTGGGGACTAGCGGGACTGTCCTACGAGCAGTACTTC; CDR3: CASSWGLAGLSYEQYF
D: NA; size: few; J: TRBJ2-3; V: TRBV29-1; DNA: TGCAGCGTTGACCCCCCGGGCACAGATACGCAGTATTTT; CDR3: CSVDPPGTDTQYF
D: NA; size: few; J: TRBJ2-3; V: TRBV12-3/TRBV12-4; DNA: TGTGCCAGCAGTTTTGGGGTCACAGATACGCAGTATTTT; CDR3: CASSFGVTDTQYF
D: NA; size: NA; J: TRBJ2-3; V: TRBV10-3; DNA: TGTGCCATCAGTGAGTCTGCGGCCCAAGATACGCAGTATTTT; CDR3: CAISESAAQDTQYF
D: TRBD2; size: NA; J: TRBJ2-5; V: TRBV7-2; DNA: TGTGCCAGCAGTTATAGGACTAGCGGAGAGACCCAGTACTTC; CDR3: CASSYRTSGETQYF
D: NA; size: few; J: TRBJ2-2; V: TRBV6-1; DNA: TGTGCCAGCGGGAAGGGGCAGGGGGGTCCCGGGGAGCTGTTTTTT; CDR3: CASGKGQGGPGELFF